This T cell receptor (beta chain) originates from a study of blood T cell repertoires in COVID-19. As for the study in general: The analysed material was cDNA or gDNA that came from T cells, B-cell-depleted T cells, or PBMCs.

Authors' methods: Quantification of nucleated cells was approximated via reference gene primer amplification. Sequenced by immunoSEQ multiplex PCR; TCRdb stores in-frame clones only, minus some. V and J calls and clone size follow that table, whereas D and trimming were derived from the DNA. This sample carries approximately 300,000 clones, just under 85% of them seen once, and the ten largest clones take over 3.5%. The germline V gene encodes CDR1 WSHSY and CDR2 SAAADI. This CDR3 is 15 amino acids long. V was pared by 3 bases and J by 0 bases, with 12 bases between. This clone appeared once. This chain uses TRBV10-2 with TRBJ2-7, with D perhaps TRBD2 (5 bases). The receptor comes from a woman between 50 and 59 years old with active or convalescent COVID-19. The specimen sequenced was peripheral blood. The CDR3 region is CASSDWRRNSYEQYF. CDR3 sequence (DNA): TGCGCCAGCAGTGACTGGCGGAGGAACTCCTACGAGCAGTACTTC.